Listed here is a single T cell receptor beta chain. Its antigen is as yet unknown. This record belongs to a study of blood T cells in healthy people across ages. Points from the study as a whole: Per million T cells, TCR beta diversity dropped roughly linearly as age increased.

A second PCR, run for roughly 7 to 12 cycles, used a sample-barcoded 5' primer plus a J-beta primer mix. Template switching added a 12-random-nucleotide identifier to every cDNA molecule. TCRdb reprocessed the 5' RACE reads with MiXCR, giving one entry per CDR3 protein. The repertoire holds about 1.6 million distinct CDR3 sequences, with about 35% as singletons. This TCR was sampled from a woman aged 25 to 45 in good health. The sample comprised blood.

The CDR3 DNA is TGCAGTGCGCCACCGGCGGGAGGGCCCCCAGATACGCAGTATTTT. Protein sequence: CSAPPAGGPPDTQYF. This rearrangement joins TRBV20-1 to TRBJ2-3; 9 nucleotides line up with TRBD2. This CDR3 has 15 residues. Germline CDR1 is DFQATT and CDR2 is SNEGSKA (reference sequence). V was clipped by 6 bases and J by 4 bases; unmatched bases: 11.